This TCR beta chain was profiled in a study of cytomegalovirus exposure and HLA in healthy donors. Germline CDR1 is SGHRS and CDR2 is YFSETQ. The CDR3 totals 14 residues. V was trimmed by 0 bases and J by 3 bases, leaving 9 bases between them. PCR amplification relied on 60 Vbeta primers (plus 13 Jbeta primers). The repertoire was sequenced with immunoSEQ multiplex PCR; TCRdb's copy has only in-frame clones and lacks some. Its clone listing holds 200,000 or so clones. A note on this clone: Its antigen is as yet unknown.

Study-wide results and caveats: Rare TCR sequences predominated, though certain public TCRs were found in many donors. Later on, analysis showed that most CMV-associated TCR beta chains appeared to be HLA-restricted. There was a cluster of highly shared sequence variants that was likely a sequencing artifact.

The material sequenced was PBMCs. The TCR originated in a girl aged 2 to 10 in good health and CMV-seropositive. The rearrangement links TRBV5-1 to TRBJ1-1; D is unclear. The CDR3 DNA is TGCGCCAGCAGCTTGGGCGCAGGATACACTGAAGCTTTCTTT. Encoded protein: CASSLGAGYTEAFF. Filled out from reference TRBV5-1 and TRBJ1-1, the complete variable domain reads KAGVTQTPRYLIKTRGQQVTLSCSPISGHRSVSWYQQTPGQGLQFLFEYFSETQRNKGNFPGRFSGRQFSNSRSEMNVSTLELGDSALYLCASSLGAGYTEAFFGQGTRLTVV.